This TCR beta chain is from a study of control samples from healthy donors and cancer patients. The repertoire was sequenced with immunoSEQ multiplex PCR; TCRdb's copy has only in-frame clones and lacks some. The sample comprises over 85,000 clones, approximately 84% of which are singletons, and around 40% rests with the top ten. CDR3 length equals 13 residues. Germline CDR1 and CDR2: SGHRS and YFSETQ. The V gene lost 0 bases and the J gene lost 4 bases, with 7 bases spanning the gap. The clonotype comes from a man between 70 and 80 years old with lung cancer. The specimen was PBMCs. The chain recombines TRBV5-1 with TRBJ1-2, with a possible D match to TRBD1 (6 bases). The CDR3 DNA reads as TGCGCCAGCAGCTTGGAGGGGGGCTATGGCTACACCTTC. Translating it yields CASSLEGGYGYTF.